In this sample, the clone carrying this TCR beta chain turned up a few times. The antigen remains unidentified. The authors prepared the TCRbeta library with unique molecular identifiers. Using its own MiXCR run on the PCR reads, TCRdb lists one record per CDR3 protein. Here the sample spans approximately 630,000 distinct CDR3 sequences, around 13% being singletons. V was pared by 5 bases and J by 4 bases, with 3 bases of the junction left unmatched. The CDR3 has 14 amino acids. The germline gives CDR1 LNHNV, CDR2 YYDKDF (reference sequence). The record originates from a study of T-cell reconstitution after alpha-beta-depleted transplantation in children. Study results and caveats: Two months or so post-transplant, alpha-beta T cells reportedly derived from several hundred expanded graft clones. After transplant, high TCRbeta diversity at day 60 in some patients arose from surviving recipient T cells and thymic progenitors.

This chain joins TRBV15 and TRBJ2-1, with 9 nucleotides matching TRBD2. This sequence was found in a girl aged 2 to 9 with congenital amegakaryocytic thrombocytopenia, due to receive a stem cell transplant. The source was PBMCs, collected before TCRalphabeta/CD19-depleted stem cell transplant. CDR3 in amino acids: CATSVTSGYNEQFF. The CDR3 DNA follows: TGTGCCACCAGCGTGACTAGCGGATACAATGAGCAGTTCTTC.